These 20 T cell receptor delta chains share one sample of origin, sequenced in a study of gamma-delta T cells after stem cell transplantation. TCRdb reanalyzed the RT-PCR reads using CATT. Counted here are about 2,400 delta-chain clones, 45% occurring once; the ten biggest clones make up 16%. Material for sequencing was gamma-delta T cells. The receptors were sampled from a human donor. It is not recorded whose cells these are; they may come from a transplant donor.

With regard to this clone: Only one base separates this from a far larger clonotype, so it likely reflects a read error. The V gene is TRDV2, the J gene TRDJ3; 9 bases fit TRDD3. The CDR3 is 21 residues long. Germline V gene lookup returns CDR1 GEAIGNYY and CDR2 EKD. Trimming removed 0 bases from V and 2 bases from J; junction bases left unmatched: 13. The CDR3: CACDTIVLGDLVPWDTRQMFF. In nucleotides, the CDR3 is TGTGCCTGTGACACCATCGTACTGGGGGACCTGGTACCCTGGGACACCCGACAGATGTTTTTC.

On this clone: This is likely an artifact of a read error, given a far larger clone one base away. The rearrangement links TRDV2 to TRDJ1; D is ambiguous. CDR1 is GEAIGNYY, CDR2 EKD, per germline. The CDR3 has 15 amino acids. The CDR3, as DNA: TGTGCCCGTGACTCCTTGGCGGAGTACACCGATAAACTCATCTTT. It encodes CARDSLAEYTDKLIF.

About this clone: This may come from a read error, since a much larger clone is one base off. As DNA, the CDR3 is TGTGCCTGTGACACCGCGGAGGCTGGGGGATACGGCCCCGTGGGCGATACACTCATCTTT. This codes for CACDTAEAGGYGPVGDTLIF. The chain carries TRDV2 and TRDJ1; 12 bases line up with TRDD3. The CDR3 covers 20 residues. Germline V lookup: CDR1 GEAIGNYY, CDR2 EKD.

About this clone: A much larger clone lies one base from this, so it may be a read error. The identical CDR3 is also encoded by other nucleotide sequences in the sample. The CDR3 sequence: CACDTVPSYAGGYRAGTKLIF. The CDR3 DNA sequence: TGTGCCTGTGACACCGTCCCTTCCTACGCTGGGGGATACCGGGCGGGAACTAAACTCATCTTT. V usage is TRDV2 and J usage is TRDJ1; the match to TRDD3 covers 11 bases. The germline CDR1 and CDR2 sequences are GEAIGNYY and EKD. The V and J ends lost 0 bases and 7 bases, in that order; junction bases with no gene match: 24. This CDR3 spans 21 amino acids.

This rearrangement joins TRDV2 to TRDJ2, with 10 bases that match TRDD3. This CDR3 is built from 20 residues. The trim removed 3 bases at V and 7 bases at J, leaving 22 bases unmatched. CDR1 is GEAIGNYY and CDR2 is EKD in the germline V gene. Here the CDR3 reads CACDPMGGKDNTGGLAQLFF. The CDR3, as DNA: TGTGCCTGTGACCCCATGGGGGGGAAGGACAATACTGGGGGATTAGCACAACTCTTCTTT.

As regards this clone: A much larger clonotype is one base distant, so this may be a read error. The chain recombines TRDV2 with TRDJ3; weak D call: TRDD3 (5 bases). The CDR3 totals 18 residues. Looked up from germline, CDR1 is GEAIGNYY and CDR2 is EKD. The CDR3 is CACDTAARGPWDTRQIFF. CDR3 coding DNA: TGTGCCTGTGACACCGCTGCCCGAGGACCCTGGGACACCCGACAGATATTTTTC.

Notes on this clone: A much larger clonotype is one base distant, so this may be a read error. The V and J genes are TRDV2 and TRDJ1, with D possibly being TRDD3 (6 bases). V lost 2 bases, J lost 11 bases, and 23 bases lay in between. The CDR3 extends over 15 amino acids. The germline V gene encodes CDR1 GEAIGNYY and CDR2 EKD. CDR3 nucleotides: TGTGCCTGTGACAAGCTAGGGGATCAGAGCGGTAACCTCATCTTT. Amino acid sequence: CACDKLGDQSGNLIF.

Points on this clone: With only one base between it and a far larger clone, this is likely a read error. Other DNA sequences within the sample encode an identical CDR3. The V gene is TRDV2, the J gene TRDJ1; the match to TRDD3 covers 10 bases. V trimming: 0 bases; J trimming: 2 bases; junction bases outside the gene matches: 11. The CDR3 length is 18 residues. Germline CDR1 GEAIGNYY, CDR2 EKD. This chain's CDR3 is CACDTLSVLGDATDKLIF. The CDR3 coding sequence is TGTGCCTGTGACACCCTGTCCGTACTGGGGGATGCAACCGATAAACTCATCTTT.

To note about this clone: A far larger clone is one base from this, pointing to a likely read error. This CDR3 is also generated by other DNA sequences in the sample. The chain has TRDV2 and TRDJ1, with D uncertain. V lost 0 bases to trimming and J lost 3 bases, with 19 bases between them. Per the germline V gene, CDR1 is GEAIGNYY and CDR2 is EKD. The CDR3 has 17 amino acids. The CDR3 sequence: CACDTVGVFYGADKLIF. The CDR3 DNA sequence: TGTGCCTGTGACACCGTAGGGGTCTTCTACGGGGCCGATAAACTCATCTTT.

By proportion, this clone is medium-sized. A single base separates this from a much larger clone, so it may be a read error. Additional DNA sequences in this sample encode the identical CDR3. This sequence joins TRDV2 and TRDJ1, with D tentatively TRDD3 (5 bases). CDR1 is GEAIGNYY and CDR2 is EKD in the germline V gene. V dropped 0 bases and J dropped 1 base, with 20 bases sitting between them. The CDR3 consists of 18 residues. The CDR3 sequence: CACDTLSVLVDATDKLIF. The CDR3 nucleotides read TGTGCCTGTGACACCCTGTCCGTACTGGTGGATGCCACCGATAAACTCATCTTT.

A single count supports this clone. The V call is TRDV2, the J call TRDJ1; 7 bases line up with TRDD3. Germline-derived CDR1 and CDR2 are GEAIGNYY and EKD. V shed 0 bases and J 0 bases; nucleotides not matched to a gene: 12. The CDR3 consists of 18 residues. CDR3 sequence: CACDTVAEGYWDTDKLIF. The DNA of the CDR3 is TGTGCCTGTGACACCGTGGCTGAGGGATACTGGGACACCGATAAACTCATCTTT.

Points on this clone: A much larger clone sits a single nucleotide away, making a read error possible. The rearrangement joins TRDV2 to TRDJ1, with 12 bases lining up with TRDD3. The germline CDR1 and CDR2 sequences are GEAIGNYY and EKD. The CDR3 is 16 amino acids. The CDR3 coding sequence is TGTGCCTGTGACACCGCCCTACTGGGGGATACTAAAAAACCCATCTTT. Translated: CACDTALLGDTKKPIF.

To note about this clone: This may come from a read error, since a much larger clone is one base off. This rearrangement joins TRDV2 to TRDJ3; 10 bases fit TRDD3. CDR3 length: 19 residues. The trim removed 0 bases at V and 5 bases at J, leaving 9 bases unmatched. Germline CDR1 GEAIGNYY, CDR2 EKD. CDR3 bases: TGTGCCTGTGACACCGGGTTTACTGGGGGATCCCGGGACACCCGACAGATGTTTTTC. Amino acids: CACDTGFTGGSRDTRQMFF.

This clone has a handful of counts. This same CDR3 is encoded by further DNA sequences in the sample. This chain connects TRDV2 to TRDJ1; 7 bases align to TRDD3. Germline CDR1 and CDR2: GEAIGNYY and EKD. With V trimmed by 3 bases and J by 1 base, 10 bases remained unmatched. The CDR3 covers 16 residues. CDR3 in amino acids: CACDLAGGPRTDKLIF. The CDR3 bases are TGTGCCTGTGACCTGGCTGGGGGCCCACGCACCGATAAACTCATCTTT.

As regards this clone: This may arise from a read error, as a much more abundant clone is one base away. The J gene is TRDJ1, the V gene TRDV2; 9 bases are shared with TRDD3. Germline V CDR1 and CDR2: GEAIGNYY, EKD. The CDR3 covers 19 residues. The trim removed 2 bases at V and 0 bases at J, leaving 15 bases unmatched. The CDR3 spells CACDKLGLGETGDTDKLIF. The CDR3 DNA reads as TGTGCCTGTGACAAGCTAGGACTGGGGGAGACCGGGGACACCGATAAACTCATCTTT.

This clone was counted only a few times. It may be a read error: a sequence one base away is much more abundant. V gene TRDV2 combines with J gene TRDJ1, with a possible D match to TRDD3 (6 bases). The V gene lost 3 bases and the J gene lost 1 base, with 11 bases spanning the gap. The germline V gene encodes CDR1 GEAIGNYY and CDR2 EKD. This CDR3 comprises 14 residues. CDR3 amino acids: CACDLLLGTDKLIF. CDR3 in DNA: TGTGCCTGTGACTTATTACTGGGCACCGATAAACTCATCTTT.

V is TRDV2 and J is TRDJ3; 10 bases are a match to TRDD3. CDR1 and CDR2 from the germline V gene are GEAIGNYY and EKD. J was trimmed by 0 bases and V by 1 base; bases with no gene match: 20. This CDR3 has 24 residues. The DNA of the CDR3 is TGTGCCTGTGACACGGTTAGGACTGGGGGATCTTCGAGGGGAAGCTCCTGGGACACCCGACAGATGTTTTTC. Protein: CACDTVRTGGSSRGSSWDTRQMFF.

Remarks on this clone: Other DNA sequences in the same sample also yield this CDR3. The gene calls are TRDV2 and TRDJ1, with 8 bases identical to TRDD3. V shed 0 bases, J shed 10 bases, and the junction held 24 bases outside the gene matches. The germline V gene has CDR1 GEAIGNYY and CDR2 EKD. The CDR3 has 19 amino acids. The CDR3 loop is CACDTIGAVLGDPPARLIF. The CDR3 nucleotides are TGTGCCTGTGACACCATTGGAGCCGTCTTGGGGGATCCCCCGGCTAGACTCATCTTT.

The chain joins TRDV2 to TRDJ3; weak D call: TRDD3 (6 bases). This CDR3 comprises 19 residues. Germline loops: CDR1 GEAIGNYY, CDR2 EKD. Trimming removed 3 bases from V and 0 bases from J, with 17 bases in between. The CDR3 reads CACDRVRGRSSWDTRQMFF. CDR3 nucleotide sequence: TGTGCCTGTGACCGCGTCCGGGGGAGAAGCTCCTGGGACACCCGACAGATGTTTTTC.

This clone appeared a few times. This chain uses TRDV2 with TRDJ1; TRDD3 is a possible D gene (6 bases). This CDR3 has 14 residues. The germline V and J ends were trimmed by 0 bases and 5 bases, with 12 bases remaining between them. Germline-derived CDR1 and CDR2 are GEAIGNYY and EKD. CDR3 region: CACDTLLGADKLIF. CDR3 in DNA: TGTGCCTGTGACACCTTACTGGGCGCAGATAAACTCATCTTT.